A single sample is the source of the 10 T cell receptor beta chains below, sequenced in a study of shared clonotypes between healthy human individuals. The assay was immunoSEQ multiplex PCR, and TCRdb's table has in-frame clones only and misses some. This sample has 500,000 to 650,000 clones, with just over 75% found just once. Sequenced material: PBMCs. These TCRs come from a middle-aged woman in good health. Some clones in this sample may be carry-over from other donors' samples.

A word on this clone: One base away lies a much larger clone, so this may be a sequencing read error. CDR3 DNA: TGTGCCAGCAGCCTCTACAGGAACACTGAAGCTTTCTTT. Its translation: CASSLYRNTEAFF. The rearrangement joins TRBV11-2 to TRBJ1-1; no clear D gene. The CDR3 contains 13 residues. CDR1 is SGHAT, CDR2 FQNNGV, per germline. Trimming took 5 bases from V and 1 from J, leaving 8 bases between them.

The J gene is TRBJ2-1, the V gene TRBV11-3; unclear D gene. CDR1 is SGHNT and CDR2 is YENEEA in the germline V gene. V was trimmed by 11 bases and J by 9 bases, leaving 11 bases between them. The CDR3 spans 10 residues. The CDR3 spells CAPNWGEQFF. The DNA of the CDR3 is TGTGCCCCCAACTGGGGTGAGCAGTTCTTC.

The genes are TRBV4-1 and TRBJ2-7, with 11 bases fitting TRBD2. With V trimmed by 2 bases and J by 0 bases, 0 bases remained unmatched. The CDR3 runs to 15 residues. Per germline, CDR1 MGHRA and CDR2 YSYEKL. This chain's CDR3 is CASSQTSGGSYEQYF. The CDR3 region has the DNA TGCGCCAGCAGCCAAACTAGCGGGGGCTCCTACGAGCAGTACTTC.

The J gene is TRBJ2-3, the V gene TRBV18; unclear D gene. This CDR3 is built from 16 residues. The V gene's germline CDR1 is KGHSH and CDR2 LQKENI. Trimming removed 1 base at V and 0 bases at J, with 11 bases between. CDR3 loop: CASSPRGPGSTDTQYF. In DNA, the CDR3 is TGTGCCAGCTCACCACGCGGTCCCGGGAGCACAGATACGCAGTATTTT. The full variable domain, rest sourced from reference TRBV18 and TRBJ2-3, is NAGVMQNPRHLVRRRGQEARLRCSPMKGHSHVYWYRQLPEEGLKFMVYLQKENIIDESGMPKERFSAEFPKEGPSILRIQQVVRGDSAAYFCASSPRGPGSTDTQYFGPGTRLTVL.

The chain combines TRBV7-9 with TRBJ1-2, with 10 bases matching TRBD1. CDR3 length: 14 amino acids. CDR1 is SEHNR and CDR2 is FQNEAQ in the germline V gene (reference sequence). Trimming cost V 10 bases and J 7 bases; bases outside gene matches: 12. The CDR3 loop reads CATLTGQGSFGYTF. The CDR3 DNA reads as TGTGCCACCCTAACGGGACAGGGGTCTTTTGGCTACACCTTC. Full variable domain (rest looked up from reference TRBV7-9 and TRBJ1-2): DTGVSQNPRHKITKRGQNVTFRCDPISEHNRLYWYRQTLGQGPEFLTYFQNEAQLEKSRLLSDRFSAERPKGSFSTLEIQRTEQGDSAMYLCATLTGQGSFGYTFGSGTRLTVV.

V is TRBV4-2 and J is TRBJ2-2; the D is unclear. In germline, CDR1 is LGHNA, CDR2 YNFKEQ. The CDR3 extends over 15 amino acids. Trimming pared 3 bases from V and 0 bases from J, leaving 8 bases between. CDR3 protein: CASSHGGANTGELFF. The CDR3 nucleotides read TGTGCCAGCAGCCATGGCGGAGCGAACACCGGGGAGCTGTTTTTT.

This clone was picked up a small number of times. The DNA of the CDR3 is TGCGCCAGCAGCCAAGGACTAGCGGGGAACACCGGGGAGCTGTTTTTT. Its translation: CASSQGLAGNTGELFF. The rearrangement links TRBV4-3 to TRBJ2-2, with 10 bases lining up with TRBD2. This CDR3 is 16 amino acids long. The V segment lost 1 base and the J segment 1 base; nucleotides outside the gene matches: 0. Germline CDR1 and CDR2: LGHNA and YSLEER.

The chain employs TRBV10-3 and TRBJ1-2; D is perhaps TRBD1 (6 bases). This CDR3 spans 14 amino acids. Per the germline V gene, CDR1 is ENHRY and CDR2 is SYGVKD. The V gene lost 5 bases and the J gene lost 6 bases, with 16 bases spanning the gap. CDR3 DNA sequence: TGTGCCATCAGTTGGGACAAAGAGTCGAATGGCTACACCTTC. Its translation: CAISWDKESNGYTF.

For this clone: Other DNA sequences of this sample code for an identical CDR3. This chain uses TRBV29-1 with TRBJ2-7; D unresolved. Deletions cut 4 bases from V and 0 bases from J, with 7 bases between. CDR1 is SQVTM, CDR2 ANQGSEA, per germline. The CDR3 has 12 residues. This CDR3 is CSVGGSSYEQYF. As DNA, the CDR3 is TGCAGCGTTGGAGGAAGCTCCTACGAGCAGTACTTC.

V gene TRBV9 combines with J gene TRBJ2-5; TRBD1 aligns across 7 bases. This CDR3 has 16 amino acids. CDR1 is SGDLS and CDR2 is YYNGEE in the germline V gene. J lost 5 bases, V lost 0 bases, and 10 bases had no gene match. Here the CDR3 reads CASSVGAWTGSETQYF. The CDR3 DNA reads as TGTGCCAGCAGCGTAGGGGCCTGGACAGGTAGTGAGACCCAGTACTTC.